The 6 T cell receptor beta chains listed next were all sequenced from one sample in a study of T cell responses to AZD1222 COVID-19 vaccine. Sequenced by immunoSEQ multiplex PCR; TCRdb stores in-frame clones only, minus some. The sample holds roughly 170,000 clones; roughly nine tenths are singletons and the top ten take around 2%. The sample consisted of peripheral blood, taken on day 0 of AZD1222 vaccination. These receptor sequences come from an adult in good health.

The rearrangement joins TRBV27 to TRBJ2-7, with a tentative D call TRBD1 (6 bases). Germline lookup yields CDR1 MNHEY and CDR2 SMNVEV (reference sequence). Trimming pared 5 bases from V and 1 base from J, leaving 9 bases between. This CDR3 spans 13 amino acids. For the CDR3, the DNA is TGTGCCAGCAGTGCGGACAGATCCTACGAGCAGTACTTC. Translated, it gives CASSADRSYEQYF.

V gene TRBV5-4 combines with J gene TRBJ2-7; D is undetermined. Trimming removed 3 bases at V and 3 bases at J, with 16 bases between. This CDR3 is 15 amino acids long. Looked up from germline, CDR1 is SGHNT and CDR2 is YYREEE (reference sequence). The CDR3 region is CASSSRKDGFYEQYF. CDR3 nucleotides: TGTGCCAGCAGCTCGCGAAAAGACGGGTTCTACGAGCAGTACTTC.

This clone appeared a single time. V is TRBV5-6 and J is TRBJ1-1, with 8 positions matching TRBD1. The CDR3 is 17 amino acids. J gave up 1 base and V 1 base, and 9 bases lay outside the gene matches. Germline loops: CDR1 SGHDT, CDR2 YYEEEE. The DNA of the CDR3 is TGTGCCAGCAGCTTGAGTACGGCAGGGGGCAGGAACACTGAAGCTTTCTTT. Its translation is CASSLSTAGGRNTEAFF.

This clone has a handful of counts. V usage is TRBV28 and J usage is TRBJ2-7; D gene uncertain. With 3 bases removed from V and 3 bases from J, the gap between germline ends came to 9 bases. Germline V CDR1 and CDR2: MDHEN, SYDVKM. This CDR3 is 13 amino acids long. CDR3 region: CASSLSNNYEQYF. The CDR3 DNA sequence: TGTGCCAGCAGTTTGAGCAATAACTACGAGCAGTACTTC.

The V and J genes are TRBV7-9 and TRBJ1-2; TRBD1 agrees at 7 bases. The CDR3 is made up of 14 amino acids. Germline loops: CDR1 SEHNR, CDR2 FQNEAQ (reference sequence). J gave up 4 bases and V 5 bases, and 7 bases lay outside the gene matches. Here the CDR3 DNA reads TGTGCCAGCAGCATAGGGACAGCCATCTATGGCTACACCTTC. Translation gives CASSIGTAIYGYTF.

This chain uses TRBV7-9 with TRBJ1-2; 8 bases align to TRBD1. This CDR3 has 15 amino acids. J gave up 4 bases and V 6 bases, and 10 bases lay outside the gene matches. CDR1 is SEHNR and CDR2 is FQNEAQ in the germline V gene (reference sequence). The CDR3 nucleotides read TGTGCCAGCAGATCTATGGACAGGGCTTTCTATGGCTACACCTTC. Protein sequence: CASRSMDRAFYGYTF.